These 3 T cell receptor beta chains came from one sample sequenced in a study of blood T cell repertoires in COVID-19. Generated by immunoSEQ multiplex PCR, the TCRdb table keeps only in-frame clones and is missing some. The sample includes approximately 500,000 clones, 85% to 90% seen only once; the top ten take around 7.8%. The sequenced sample was peripheral blood. These receptors came from a woman between 45 and 65 years old with COVID-19, enrolled during active disease.

This chain uses TRBV5-6 with TRBJ1-2; 8 positions agree with TRBD1. This CDR3 has 15 amino acids. Germline assignment: CDR1 SGHDT and CDR2 YYEEEE. Germline trimming cut 5 bases from V and 2 bases from J; bases unmatched to any gene: 8. The DNA of the CDR3 is TGTGCCAGCAGGTGGGAGGGACAGGTAAACTATGGCTACACCTTC. The encoded protein is CASRWEGQVNYGYTF. Full variable domain (missing parts from reference TRBV5-6 and TRBJ1-2): DAGVTQSPTHLIKTRGQQVTLRCSPKSGHDTVSWYQQALGQGPQFIFQYYEEEERQRGNFPDRFSGHQFPNYSSELNVNALLLGDSALYLCASRWEGQVNYGYTFGSGTRLTVV.

This chain uses TRBV4-1 with TRBJ1-1, with a possible D match to TRBD1 (5 bases). The CDR3 length is 15 residues. Germline lookup yields CDR1 MGHRA and CDR2 YSYEKL. V gave up 4 bases and J gave up 0 bases, with 12 bases separating them. The CDR3 reads CASSRSGGMNTEAFF. The CDR3 DNA sequence: TGCGCCAGCAGCCGATCGGGGGGGATGAACACTGAAGCTTTCTTT.

This chain joins TRBV30 and TRBJ1-5; 10 bases map to TRBD1. There are 13 residues in the CDR3. Germline assignment: CDR1 GTSNPN and CDR2 SVGIG (reference sequence). After removal of 5 bases from V and 4 bases from J, the junction contained 2 bases not matched to a gene. The CDR3 DNA is TGTGCCTGGCAGGACAGGGGGAATCAGCCCCAGCATTTT. Protein: CAWQDRGNQPQHF.